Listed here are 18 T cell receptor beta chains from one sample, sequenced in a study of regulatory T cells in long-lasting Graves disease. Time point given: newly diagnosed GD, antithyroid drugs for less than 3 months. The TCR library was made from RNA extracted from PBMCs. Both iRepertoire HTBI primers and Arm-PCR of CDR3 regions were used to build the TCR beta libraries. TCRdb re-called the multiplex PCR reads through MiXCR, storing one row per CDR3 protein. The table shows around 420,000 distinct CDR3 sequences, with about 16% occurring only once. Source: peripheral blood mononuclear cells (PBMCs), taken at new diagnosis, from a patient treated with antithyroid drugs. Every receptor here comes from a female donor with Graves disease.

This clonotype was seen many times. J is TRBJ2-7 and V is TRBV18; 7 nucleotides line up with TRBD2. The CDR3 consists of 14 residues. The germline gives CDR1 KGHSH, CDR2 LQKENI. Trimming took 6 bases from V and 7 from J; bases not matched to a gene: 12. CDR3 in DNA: TGTGCCAGCTCGGCTAGCGGACCTACGAGAGAGCAGTACTTC. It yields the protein CASSASGPTREQYF.

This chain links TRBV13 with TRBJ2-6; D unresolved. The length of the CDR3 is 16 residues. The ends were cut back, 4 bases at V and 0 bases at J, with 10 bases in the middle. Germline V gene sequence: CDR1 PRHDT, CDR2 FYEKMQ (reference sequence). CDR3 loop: CASSSGVGSGANVLTF. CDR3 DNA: TGTGCCAGCAGCTCCGGAGTGGGCTCTGGGGCCAACGTCCTGACTTTC.

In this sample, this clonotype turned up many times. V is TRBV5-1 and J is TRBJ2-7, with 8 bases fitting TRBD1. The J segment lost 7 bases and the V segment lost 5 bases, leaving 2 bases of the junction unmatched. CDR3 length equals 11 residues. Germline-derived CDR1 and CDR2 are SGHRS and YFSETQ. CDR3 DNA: TGCGCCAGCAGACAGGGGGAAGAGCAGTACTTC. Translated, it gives CASRQGEEQYF.

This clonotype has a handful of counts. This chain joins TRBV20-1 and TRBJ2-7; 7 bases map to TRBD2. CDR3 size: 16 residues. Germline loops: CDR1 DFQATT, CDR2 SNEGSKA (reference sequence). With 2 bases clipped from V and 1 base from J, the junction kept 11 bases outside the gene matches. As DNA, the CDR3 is TGCAGTGCTAGACTCGCGGGAGTTCGAGAATCCTACGAGCAGTACTTC. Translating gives CSARLAGVRESYEQYF.

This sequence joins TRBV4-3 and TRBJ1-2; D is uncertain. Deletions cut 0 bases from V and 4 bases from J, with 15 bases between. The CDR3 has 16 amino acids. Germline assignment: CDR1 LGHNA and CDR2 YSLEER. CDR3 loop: CASSQELKAGRYGYTF. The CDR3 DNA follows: TGCGCCAGCAGCCAAGAATTAAAGGCAGGCCGCTATGGCTACACCTTC.

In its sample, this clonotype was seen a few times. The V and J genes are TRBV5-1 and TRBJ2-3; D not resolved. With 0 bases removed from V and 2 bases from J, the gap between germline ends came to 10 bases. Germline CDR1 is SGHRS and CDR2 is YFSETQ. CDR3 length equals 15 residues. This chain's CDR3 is CASSLEKLYTDTQYF. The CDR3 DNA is TGCGCCAGCAGCTTGGAAAAATTGTACACAGATACGCAGTATTTT.

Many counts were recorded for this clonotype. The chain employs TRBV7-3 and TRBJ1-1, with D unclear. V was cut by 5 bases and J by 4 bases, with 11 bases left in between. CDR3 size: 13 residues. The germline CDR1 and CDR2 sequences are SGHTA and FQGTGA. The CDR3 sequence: CASSPNARTEAFF. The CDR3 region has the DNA TGTGCCAGCAGCCCGAATGCGCGCACTGAAGCTTTCTTT.

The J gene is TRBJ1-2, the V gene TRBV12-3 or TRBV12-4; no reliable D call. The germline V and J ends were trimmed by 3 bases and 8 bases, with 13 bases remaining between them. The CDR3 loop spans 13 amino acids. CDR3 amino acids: CASSFGPADGYTF. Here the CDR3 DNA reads TGTGCCAGCAGTTTTGGTCCCGCAGACGGCTACACCTTC.

The DNA for the CDR3 is TGTGCCAGCAGCGTCAGGGTTGAGGAGACCCAGTACTTC. The encoded protein is CASSVRVEETQYF. V usage is TRBV7-9 and J usage is TRBJ2-5; the D gene is possibly TRBD1 (5 bases). Trimming removed 5 bases at V and 5 bases at J, with 12 bases between. The CDR3 loop spans 13 amino acids. Germline-derived CDR1 and CDR2 are SEHNR and FQNEAQ (reference sequence).

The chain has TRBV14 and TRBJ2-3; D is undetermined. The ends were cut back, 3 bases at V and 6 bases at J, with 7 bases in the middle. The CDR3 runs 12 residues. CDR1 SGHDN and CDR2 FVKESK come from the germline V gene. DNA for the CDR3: TGTGCCAGCAGCCAGGCCCCCGATACGCAGTATTTT. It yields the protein CASSQAPDTQYF.

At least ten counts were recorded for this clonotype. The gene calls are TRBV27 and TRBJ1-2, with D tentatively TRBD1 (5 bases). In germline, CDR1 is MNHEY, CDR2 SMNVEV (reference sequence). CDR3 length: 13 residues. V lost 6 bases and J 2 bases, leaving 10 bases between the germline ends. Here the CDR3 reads CASSHGHNYGYTF. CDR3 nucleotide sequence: TGTGCCAGCAGCCACGGACACAACTATGGCTACACCTTC.

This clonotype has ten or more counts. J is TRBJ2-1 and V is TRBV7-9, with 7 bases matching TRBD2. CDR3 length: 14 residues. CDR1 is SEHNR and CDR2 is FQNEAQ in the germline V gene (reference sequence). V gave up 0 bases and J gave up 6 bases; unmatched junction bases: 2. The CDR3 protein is CASSLAPGGNEQFF. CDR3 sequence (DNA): TGTGCCAGCAGCTTAGCGCCGGGGGGCAATGAGCAGTTCTTC.

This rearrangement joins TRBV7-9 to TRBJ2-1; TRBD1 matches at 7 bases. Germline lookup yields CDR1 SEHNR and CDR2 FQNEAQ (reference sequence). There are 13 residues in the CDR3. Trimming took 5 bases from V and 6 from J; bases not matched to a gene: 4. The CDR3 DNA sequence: TGTGCCAGCAGCGTGGGACAGAGCAATGAGCAGTTCTTC. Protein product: CASSVGQSNEQFF.

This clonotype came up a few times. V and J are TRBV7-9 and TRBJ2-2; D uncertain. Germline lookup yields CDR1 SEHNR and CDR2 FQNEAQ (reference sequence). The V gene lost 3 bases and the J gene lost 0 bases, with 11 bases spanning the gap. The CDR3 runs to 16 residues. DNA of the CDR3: TGTGCCAGCAGCTTCCCCGGGTGGTCGAACACCGGGGAGCTGTTTTTT. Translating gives CASSFPGWSNTGELFF.

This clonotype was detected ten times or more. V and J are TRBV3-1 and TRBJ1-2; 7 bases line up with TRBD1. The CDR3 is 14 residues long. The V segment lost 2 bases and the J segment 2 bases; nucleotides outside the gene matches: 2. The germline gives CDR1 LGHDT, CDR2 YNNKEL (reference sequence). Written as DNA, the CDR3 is TGTGCCAGCAGCCAACAGACAGGGAACTATGGCTACACCTTC. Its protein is CASSQQTGNYGYTF. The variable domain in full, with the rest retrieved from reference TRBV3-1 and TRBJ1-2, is DTAVSQTPKYLVTQMGNDKSIKCEQNLGHDTMYWYKQDSKKFLKIMFSYNNKELIINETVPNRFSPKSPDKAHLNLHINSLELGDSAVYFCASSQQTGNYGYTFGSGTRLTVV.

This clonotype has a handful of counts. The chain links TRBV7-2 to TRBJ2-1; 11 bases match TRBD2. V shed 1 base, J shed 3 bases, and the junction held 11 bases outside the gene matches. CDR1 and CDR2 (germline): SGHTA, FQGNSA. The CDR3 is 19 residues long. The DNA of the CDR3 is TGTGCCAGCAGCTTAGTCAGGCTAGCGGGGGGAAACTACTACAATGAGCAGTTCTTC. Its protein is CASSLVRLAGGNYYNEQFF.

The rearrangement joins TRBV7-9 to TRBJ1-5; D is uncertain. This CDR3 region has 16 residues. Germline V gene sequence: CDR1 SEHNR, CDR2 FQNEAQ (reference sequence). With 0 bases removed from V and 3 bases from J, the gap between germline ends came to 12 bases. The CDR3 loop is CASSLAYFADNQPQHF. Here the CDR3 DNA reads TGTGCCAGCAGCTTAGCATACTTTGCGGACAATCAGCCCCAGCATTTT.

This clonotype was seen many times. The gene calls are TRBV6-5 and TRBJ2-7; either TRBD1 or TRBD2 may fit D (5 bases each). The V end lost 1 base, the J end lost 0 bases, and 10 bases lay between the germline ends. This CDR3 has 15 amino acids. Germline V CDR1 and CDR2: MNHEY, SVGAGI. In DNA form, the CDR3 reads TGTGCCAGCAGTTACTTGGGGGAGACCTCCTACGAGCAGTACTTC. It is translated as CASSYLGETSYEQYF.